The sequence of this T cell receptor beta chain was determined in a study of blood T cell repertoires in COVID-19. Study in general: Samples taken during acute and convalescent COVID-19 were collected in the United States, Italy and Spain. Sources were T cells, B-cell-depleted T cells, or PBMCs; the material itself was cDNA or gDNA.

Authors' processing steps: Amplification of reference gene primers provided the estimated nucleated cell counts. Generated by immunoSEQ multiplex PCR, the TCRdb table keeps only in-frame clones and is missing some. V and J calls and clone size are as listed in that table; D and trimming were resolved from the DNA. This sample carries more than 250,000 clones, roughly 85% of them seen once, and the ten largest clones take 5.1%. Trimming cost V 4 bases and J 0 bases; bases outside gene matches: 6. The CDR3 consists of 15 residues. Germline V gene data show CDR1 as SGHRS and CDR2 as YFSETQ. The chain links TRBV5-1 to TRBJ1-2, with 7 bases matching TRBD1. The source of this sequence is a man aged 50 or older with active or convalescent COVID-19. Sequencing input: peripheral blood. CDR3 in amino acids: CASSGGDSSNYGYTF. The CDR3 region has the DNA TGCGCCAGCAGCGGCGGGGACAGCTCTAACTATGGCTACACCTTC.